This paragraph reports one TCR beta chain. The data originate from a study of cytomegalovirus exposure and HLA in healthy donors. Assay used: immunoSEQ multiplex PCR; TCRdb lists only in-frame clones, some missing. The data show fewer than 200,000 clones, approximately 90% seen once. The sequenced material came from PBMCs. The receptor was isolated from a woman in her twenties or thirties in good health and CMV-seronegative.

The CDR3 region is CARGKQECSYEQYF. CDR3 sequence (DNA): TGCGCCAGGGGGAAACAGGAATGCTCCTACGAGCAGTACTTC. The rearrangement joins TRBV4-3 to TRBJ2-7, with TRBD1 as a possible D gene (5 bases). V lost 9 bases to trimming and J lost 0 bases, with 15 bases between them. This CDR3 comprises 14 residues. Germline values: CDR1 LGHNA, CDR2 YSLEER.